The subject of this entry is one TCR beta chain. The sample belongs to a study of cytomegalovirus exposure and HLA in healthy donors. V lost 0 bases and J 1 base, leaving 5 bases between the germline ends. Germline CDR1 is SGHDT and CDR2 is YYEEEE. CDR3 length: 14 amino acids. The PCR employed 60 Vbeta primers together with 13 Jbeta primers. The data were produced by immunoSEQ multiplex PCR, yet TCRdb's version contains in-frame clones alone and is incomplete. This sample carries approximately 140,000 clones, roughly 74% of them seen once, and the ten largest clones take 3.3%. This chain joins TRBV5-6 and TRBJ1-3; D is unresolved. This receptor was identified in a man aged 40-49 years in good health and CMV-seronegative. The sample taken for sequencing was PBMCs. The CDR3 region has the DNA TGTGCCAGCAGCTTGGTCCAATCTGGAAACACCATATATTTT. Translated, it gives CASSLVQSGNTIYF.